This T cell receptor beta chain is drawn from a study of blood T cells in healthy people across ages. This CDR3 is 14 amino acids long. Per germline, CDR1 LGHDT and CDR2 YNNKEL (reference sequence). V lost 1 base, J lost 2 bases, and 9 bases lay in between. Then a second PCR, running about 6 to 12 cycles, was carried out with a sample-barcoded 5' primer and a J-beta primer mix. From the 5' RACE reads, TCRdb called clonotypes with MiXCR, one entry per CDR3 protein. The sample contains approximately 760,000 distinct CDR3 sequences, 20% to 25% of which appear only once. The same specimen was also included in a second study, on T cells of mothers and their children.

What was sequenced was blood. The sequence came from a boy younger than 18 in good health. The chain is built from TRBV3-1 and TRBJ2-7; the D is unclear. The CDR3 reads CASSQATDTYEQYF. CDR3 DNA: TGTGCCAGCAGCCAAGCCACGGATACCTACGAGCAGTACTTC.